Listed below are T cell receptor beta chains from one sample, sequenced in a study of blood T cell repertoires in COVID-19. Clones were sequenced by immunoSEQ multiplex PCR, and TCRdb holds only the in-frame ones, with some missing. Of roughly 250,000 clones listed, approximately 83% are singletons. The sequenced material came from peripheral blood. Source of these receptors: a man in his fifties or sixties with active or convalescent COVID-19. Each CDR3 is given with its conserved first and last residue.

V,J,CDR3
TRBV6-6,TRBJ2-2,CASVGVSGELFF
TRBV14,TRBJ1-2,CASSSDRQGSDGYTF
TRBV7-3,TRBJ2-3,CASSPAGDTQYF
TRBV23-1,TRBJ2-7,CASSQRTGPSYEQYF
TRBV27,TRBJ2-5,CASSVSTGSGETQYF
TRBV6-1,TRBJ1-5,CASSEDGVRQGKNQPQHF
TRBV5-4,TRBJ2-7,CASSPERAKFYEQYF
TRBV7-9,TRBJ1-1,CASSSQAEAFF
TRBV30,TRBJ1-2,CAWSVARLSYGYTF
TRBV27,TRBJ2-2,CASKRAGGHTGELFF
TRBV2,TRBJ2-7,CASSEAVRYEQYF